These 11 T cell receptor beta chains originate from one sample sequenced in a study of cytomegalovirus exposure and HLA in healthy donors. Primers included in the PCR were 60 Vbeta and 13 Jbeta primers. Sequenced by immunoSEQ multiplex PCR; TCRdb stores in-frame clones only, minus some. The table lists about 130,000 clones, roughly three quarters of them singletons. The sequencing sample was made of PBMCs. The receptors stem from a man aged 25-45 years in good health and CMV-seronegative.

The chain joins TRBV11-2 to TRBJ2-5, with D perhaps matching TRBD1 (6 bases). Trimming took 4 bases from V and 6 from J, leaving 12 bases between them. CDR1 is SGHAT and CDR2 is FQNNGV in the germline V gene. There are 13 residues in the CDR3. CDR3: CASSSYRAQTQYF. The CDR3, as DNA: TGTGCCAGCAGCTCCTACAGGGCCCAGACCCAGTACTTC.

The chain joins TRBV30 to TRBJ1-2; 10 nucleotides align to TRBD1. The CDR3 extends over 11 amino acids. The V and J ends lost 3 bases and 10 bases, in that order; junction bases with no gene match: 2. Germline values: CDR1 GTSNPN, CDR2 SVGIG (reference sequence). CDR3 in DNA: TGTGCCTGGAGGGGACAGGGGTCCTACACCTTC. Its protein product is CAWRGQGSYTF.

The rearrangement uses TRBV6-4 and TRBJ2-1; 10 bases align to TRBD2. The junction had 5 bases not matched to a gene; V was cut back by 4 bases and J by 8 bases. Germline loops: CDR1 MRHNA, CDR2 SNTAGT. This CDR3 spans 14 amino acids. The CDR3 protein is CASSGASGSDEQFF. In DNA form, the CDR3 reads TGTGCCAGCAGTGGCGCTAGCGGGAGCGATGAGCAGTTCTTC.

This clone was picked up a small number of times. This chain uses TRBV6-5 with TRBJ2-7, with D maybe TRBD1 (6 bases). Germline CDR1 reads MNHEY; CDR2 reads SVGAGI. The CDR3 runs 15 residues. V was cut by 6 bases and J by 1 base, with 16 bases left in between. In nucleotides, the CDR3 is TGTGCCAGCAGCCCCAGGGGTCTAAGTTCCTACGAGCAGTACTTC. It encodes CASSPRGLSSYEQYF.

This clone came up once. The genes are TRBV5-4 and TRBJ2-2; tentatively, D is TRBD2 (5 bases). CDR3 length equals 14 residues. With 4 bases removed from V and 4 bases from J, the gap between germline ends came to 11 bases. CDR1 is SGHNT and CDR2 is YYREEE in the germline V gene (reference sequence). CDR3 sequence (DNA): TGTGCCAGCAGCCCAATACTAGGCACCGGGGAGCTGTTTTTT. It yields the protein CASSPILGTGELFF.

The chain carries TRBV27 and TRBJ2-1, with TRBD2 matching 8 bases. The CDR3 sequence is 19 residues long. The J segment lost 2 bases and the V segment lost 8 bases, leaving 20 bases of the junction unmatched. Per germline, CDR1 MNHEY and CDR2 SMNVEV (reference sequence). The CDR3 loop is CASGGGGSTGLAAYNEQFF. The CDR3 DNA reads as TGTGCCAGCGGAGGGGGGGGTTCGACCGGACTAGCTGCCTACAATGAGCAGTTCTTC.

In DNA form, the CDR3 reads TGTGCCAGCAGGGACAGGAACACCGGGGAGCTGTTTTTT. This translates into CASRDRNTGELFF. V and J are TRBV6-1 and TRBJ2-2; tentative D call: TRBD1 (6 bases). V was clipped by 6 bases and J by 1 base, with 6 bases between them. The germline V gene has CDR1 MNHNS and CDR2 SASEGT. The CDR3 runs to 13 residues.

The chain has TRBV7-6 and TRBJ2-5; 10 nucleotides match TRBD2. Germline CDR1 SGHVS, CDR2 FNYEAQ. The length of the CDR3 is 15 residues. With V trimmed by 8 bases and J by 5 bases, 11 bases remained unmatched. CDR3 nucleotides: TGTGCCAGCGCGGAGCGGGAGGGCCTCAGTGAGACCCAGTACTTC. Protein: CASAEREGLSETQYF. Supplemented by reference TRBV7-6 and TRBJ2-5, the full variable domain reads GAGVSQSPRYKVTKRGQDVALRCDPISGHVSLYWYRQALGQGPEFLTYFNYEAQQDKSGLPNDRFSAERPEGSISTLTIQRTEQRDSAMYRCASAEREGLSETQYFGPGTRLLVL.

This chain joins TRBV29-1 and TRBJ2-2, with D unclear. CDR3 length: 13 residues. Germline CDR1 reads SQVTM; CDR2 reads ANQGSEA. The V end was cut by 3 bases, the J end by 0 bases, with 5 bases between. CDR3 protein: CSVDESNTGELFF. CDR3 bases: TGCAGCGTTGACGAGTCGAACACCGGGGAGCTGTTTTTT.

This clone was found once. J is TRBJ2-3 and V is TRBV6-1, with no clear D. In germline, CDR1 is MNHNS, CDR2 SASEGT. Trimming left V 8 bases short and J 4 bases short, with 7 bases between. The CDR3 has 11 residues. The chain's CDR3 is CASSLSDTQYF. The CDR3 DNA sequence: TGTGCCAGCTCGTTGTCAGATACGCAGTATTTT.

The rearrangement links TRBV9 to TRBJ2-5, with a weak D call TRBD2 (6 bases). Trimming pared 2 bases from V and 2 bases from J, leaving 16 bases between. Germline V gene lookup returns CDR1 SGDLS and CDR2 YYNGEE. CDR3 length equals 16 residues. CDR3 protein: CASSVGGGGPQETQYF. Written as DNA, the CDR3 is TGTGCCAGCAGCGTCGGGGGAGGTGGGCCTCAAGAGACCCAGTACTTC.